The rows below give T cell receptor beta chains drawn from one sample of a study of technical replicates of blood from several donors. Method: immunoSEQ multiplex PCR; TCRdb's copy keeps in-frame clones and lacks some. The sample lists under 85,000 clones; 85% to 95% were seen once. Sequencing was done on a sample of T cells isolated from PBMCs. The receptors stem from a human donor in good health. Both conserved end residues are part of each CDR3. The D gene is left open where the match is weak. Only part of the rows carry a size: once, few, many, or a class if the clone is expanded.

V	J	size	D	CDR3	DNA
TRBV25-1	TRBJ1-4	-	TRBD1	CASSYHRGEKLFF	TGTGCCAGCAGTTATCACAGGGGTGAAAAACTGTTTTTT
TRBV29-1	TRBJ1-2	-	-	CSVVEGRRF	TGCAGCGTAGTAGAGGGTCGTCGCTTC
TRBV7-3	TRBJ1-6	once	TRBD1	CASSSGTGVSPLHF	TGTGCCAGCAGCTCAGGGACAGGGGTTTCACCCCTCCACTTT
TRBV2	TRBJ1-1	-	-	CASSDMGRTEAFF	TGTGCCAGCAGTGATATGGGGAGAACTGAAGCTTTCTTT
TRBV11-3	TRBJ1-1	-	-	CASSLTANTEAFF	TGTGCCAGCAGCTTGACAGCGAACACTGAAGCTTTCTTT
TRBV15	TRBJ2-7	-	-	CATRPRTASYEQYF	TGTGCCACCAGGCCGCGGACAGCCTCCTACGAGCAGTACTTC
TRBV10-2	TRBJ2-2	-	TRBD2	CASSESILAGAIGELFF	TGCGCCAGCAGTGAGTCGATACTAGCGGGGGCAATCGGGGAGCTGTTTTTT
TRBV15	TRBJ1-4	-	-	CATSRVSGNEKLFF	TGTGCCACCAGCAGAGTGTCAGGGAATGAAAAACTGTTTTTT
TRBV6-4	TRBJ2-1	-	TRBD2	CASSDSGLAAPEQFF	TGTGCCAGCAGTGACTCAGGACTAGCAGCACCCGAGCAGTTCTTC
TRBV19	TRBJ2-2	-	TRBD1	CASSIRQGATGELFF	TGTGCCAGTAGTATACGGCAGGGGGCGACCGGGGAGCTGTTTTTT
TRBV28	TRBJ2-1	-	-	CASSPLRTYNEQFF	TGTGCCAGCAGTCCCTTGCGGACCTACAATGAGCAGTTCTTC
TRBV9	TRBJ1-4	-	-	CASSILGLPGEKLFF	TGTGCCAGCAGCATCCTGGGACTCCCAGGTGAAAAACTGTTTTTT
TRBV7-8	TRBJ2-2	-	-	CASSLQSGELFF	TGTGCCAGCAGTCTACAGTCCGGGGAGCTGTTTTTT
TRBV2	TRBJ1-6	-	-	CASRNYRYNSPLHF	TGTGCCAGCAGGAACTACAGGTATAATTCACCCCTCCACTTT
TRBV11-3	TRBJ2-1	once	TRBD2	CASSLGRAGVRFF	TGTGCCAGCAGCTTAGGCAGAGCGGGAGTGCGCTTCTTC
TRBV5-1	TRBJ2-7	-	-	CASSWTGGDSYEQYF	TGCGCCAGCAGCTGGACCGGCGGGGATTCCTACGAGCAGTACTTC
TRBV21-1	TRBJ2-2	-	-	CASSKERGGDKTGELFF	TGTGCCAGCAGCAAAGAAAGAGGGGGGGATAAGACCGGGGAGCTGTTTTTT
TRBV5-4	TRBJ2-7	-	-	CASSLGQRTYEQYF	TGTGCCAGCAGCTTGGGACAGAGAACCTACGAGCAGTACTTC
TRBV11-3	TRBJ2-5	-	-	CASSLDPTPRETQYF	TGTGCCAGCAGCTTAGATCCCACCCCCCGGGAGACCCAGTACTTC
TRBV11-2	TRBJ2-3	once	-	CASSPIRQGRADTQYF	TGTGCCAGCAGCCCAATCCGACAGGGGAGGGCAGATACGCAGTATTTT
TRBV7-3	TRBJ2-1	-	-	CASSLTGESSYNEQFF	TGTGCCAGCAGCTTAACGGGAGAGAGCTCCTACAATGAGCAGTTCTTC
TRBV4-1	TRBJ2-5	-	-	CASSHNTIQETQYF	TGCGCCAGCAGCCATAACACGATTCAAGAGACCCAGTACTTC
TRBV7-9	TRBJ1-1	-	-	CASSLPADTEAFF	TGTGCCAGCAGCTTACCGGCGGACACTGAAGCTTTCTTT
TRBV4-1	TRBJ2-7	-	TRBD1	CASSTPGQSYEQYF	TGCGCCAGCAGCACACCGGGACAGTCCTACGAGCAGTACTTC
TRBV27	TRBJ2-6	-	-	CASRQGTFSSGANVLTF	TGTGCCAGCAGACAAGGGACTTTTTCCTCTGGGGCCAACGTCCTGACTTTC
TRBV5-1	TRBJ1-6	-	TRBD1	CASSVTGLDSPLHF	TGCGCCAGCAGCGTGACAGGGTTGGATTCACCCCTCCACTTT
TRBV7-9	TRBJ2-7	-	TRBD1	CASSLGGTGGYEQYF	TGTGCCAGCAGCTTAGGAGGGACAGGGGGCTACGAGCAGTACTTC
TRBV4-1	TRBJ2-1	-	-	CASSHPPEDEQFF	TGCGCCAGCAGCCACCCTCCGGAGGATGAGCAGTTCTTC
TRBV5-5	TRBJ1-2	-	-	CASSPGTRGRGYTF	TGTGCCAGCAGCCCGGGGACGCGGGGCCGGGGCTACACCTTC
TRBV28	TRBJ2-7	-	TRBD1	CASSPSFGTGHYEQYF	TGTGCCAGCAGCCCCTCCTTCGGGACAGGCCACTACGAGCAGTACTTC
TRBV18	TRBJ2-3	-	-	CASSPKAVAHTDTQYF	TGTGCCAGCTCACCCAAGGCGGTTGCCCACACAGATACGCAGTATTTT
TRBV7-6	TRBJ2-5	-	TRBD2	CASSNPAGGSGTRFQETQYF	TGTGCCAGCAGCAACCCTGCCGGAGGATCCGGGACTAGATTTCAAGAGACCCAGTACTTC
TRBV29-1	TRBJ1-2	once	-	CSVWSGGADGYTF	TGCAGCGTATGGTCGGGAGGGGCGGATGGCTACACCTTC
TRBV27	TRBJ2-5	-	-	CASSFTGGGVRETQYF	TGTGCCAGCAGTTTTACGGGTGGAGGGGTTCGAGAGACCCAGTACTTC